Listed below are T cell receptor beta chains from one sample, sequenced in a study of shared clonotypes between healthy human individuals. Some clones are missing from TCRdb's copy, which holds only in-frame ones; the method was immunoSEQ multiplex PCR. The sample has roughly 530,000 clones, 90% to 96% seen once; the top ten hold less than 0.06%. What was sequenced was naive CD4+ T cells sorted from blood. These receptors were collected from a woman in her thirties in good health. The CDR3 runs from the conserved cysteine through the conserved F or W. The D gene is left open where the match is weak. Size values are once, few and many counts, or a class for expanded clones, and some rows have none.

len,d_gene,abundance,v_gene,CDR3aa
14,.,.,TRBV5-1,CASSGGTSYNEQFF
13,.,.,TRBV10-2,CASSDGQSYEQYF
13,.,.,TRBV18,CASSPRGGDTQYF
15,TRBD2,once,TRBV28,CASPSNSGRVNEQFF
13,.,.,TRBV5-4,CASSSTGPAGYTF
15,TRBD1,.,TRBV4-1,CASSQAGTGGNTIYF
13,.,.,TRBV5-1,CASSPRRGETQYF
17,TRBD1,few,TRBV19,CASRSNRGRLYTGELFF
13,TRBD2,.,TRBV29-1,CSVVVAGAYEQYF
16,.,.,TRBV18,CASSPGLTGSSDEQYF
15,TRBD1,.,TRBV5-1,CASSWGQGLNTEAFF
16,TRBD2,.,TRBV7-9,CASSRGLAGVTGELFF
17,.,.,TRBV28,CASSLQGILDPPTGQYF
18,.,.,TRBV27,CASSLLGLEPGRNYGYTF
17,.,.,TRBV7-8,CASSLRGREYSNQPQHF
12,.,.,TRBV14,CASGALFYEQYF
14,TRBD1,.,TRBV5-1,CASTTLQGDTEAFF
15,TRBD2,.,TRBV28,CASSSPGGSVDEQYF
14,.,.,TRBV5-1,CASSGDRGNTEAFF
15,.,.,TRBV7-9,CASSSPGRAKNEQFF
15,TRBD2,once,TRBV14,CASSQATGLAGVKYF
13,TRBD1,.,TRBV2,CASSWDSTYEQYF
13,.,.,TRBV5-1,CASMGRSSYEQYF
16,TRBD1,.,TRBV7-9,CASSPWTGGVGETQYF
16,.,.,TRBV7-6,CASSLSPSLNTGELFF
14,.,.,TRBV28,CASRRGLSNQPQHF
16,.,.,TRBV27,CASSPGLRGPGNTIYF
18,TRBD2,.,TRBV15,CATSRDSWASGSTDTQYF
14,TRBD1,.,TRBV5-4,CASRGGQGSREQYF
17,TRBD1,.,TRBV10-1,CASSESFRTGITGELFF
19,TRBD2,.,TRBV5-8,CASSWAAVAASGNTGELFF
14,.,.,TRBV9,CASSGGRGKEKLFF
15,.,.,TRBV6-6,CASSYSELLYNEQFF
17,.,.,TRBV28,CASSLRAQTSRYNEQFF
17,.,.,TRBV19,CASSILPIGGLRDTQYF
17,.,.,TRBV21-1,CASSKESRAQHHNEQFF
14,TRBD2,.,TRBV10-3,CATGGLAGGHEQYF
14,TRBD1,.,TRBV28,CASSRGTGVKSYTF
13,.,.,TRBV18,CASSPGVNTEAFF
13,.,.,TRBV7-9,CASSPIGLPEQFF
15,.,.,TRBV5-1,CASSEQGGGNQPQHF
14,.,.,TRBV5-1,CASLQTLGDNEQFF
13,.,.,TRBV10-3,CAIKAGMADTQYF
15,.,few,TRBV14,CASSQERLMNTEAFF
16,.,.,TRBV11-2,CASSLDRGRAPYEQYF
17,.,.,TRBV19,CASSTRTAPLYNTEAFF
16,.,.,TRBV4-1,CASSQDWTVPGDEQYF
12,TRBD1,.,TRBV29-1,CSVSTGPLEQYF
13,.,.,TRBV2,CASSDQGQVDEHF
14,.,.,TRBV7-8,CASSRRRDNYEQYF
16,.,.,TRBV21-1,CASTEKGQGGNYGYTF
12,TRBD1,.,TRBV28,CASRQGAGELFF
14,TRBD2,.,TRBV18,CASSPGLAWDEQYF
13,TRBD2,.,TRBV6-6,CASKPSGSYEQYF
17,.,.,TRBV2,CASSEALRGAGGETQYF
15,TRBD1,.,TRBV5-8,CASSLGTGDNSPLHF
13,.,.,TRBV2,CASSSDSQETQYF
13,.,once,TRBV28,CASRRGRAVEQYF